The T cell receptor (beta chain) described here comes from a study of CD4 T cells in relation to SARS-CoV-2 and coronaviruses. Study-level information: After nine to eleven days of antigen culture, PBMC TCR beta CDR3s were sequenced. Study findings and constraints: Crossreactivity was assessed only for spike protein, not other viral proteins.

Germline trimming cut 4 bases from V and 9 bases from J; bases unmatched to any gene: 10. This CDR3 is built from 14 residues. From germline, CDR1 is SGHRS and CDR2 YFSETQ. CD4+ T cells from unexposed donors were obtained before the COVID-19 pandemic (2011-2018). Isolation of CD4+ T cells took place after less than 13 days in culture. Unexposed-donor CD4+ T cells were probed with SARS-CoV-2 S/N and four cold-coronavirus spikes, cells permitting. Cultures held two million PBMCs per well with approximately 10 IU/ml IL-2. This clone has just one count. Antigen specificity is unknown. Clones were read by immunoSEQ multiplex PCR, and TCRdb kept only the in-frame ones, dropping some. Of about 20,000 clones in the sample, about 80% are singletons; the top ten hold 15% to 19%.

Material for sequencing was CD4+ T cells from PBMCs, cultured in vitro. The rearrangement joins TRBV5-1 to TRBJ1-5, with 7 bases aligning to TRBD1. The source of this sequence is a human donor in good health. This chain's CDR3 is CASSKTGTGGPQHF. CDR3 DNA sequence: TGCGCCAGCAGCAAGACAGGGACCGGGGGGCCCCAGCATTTT.